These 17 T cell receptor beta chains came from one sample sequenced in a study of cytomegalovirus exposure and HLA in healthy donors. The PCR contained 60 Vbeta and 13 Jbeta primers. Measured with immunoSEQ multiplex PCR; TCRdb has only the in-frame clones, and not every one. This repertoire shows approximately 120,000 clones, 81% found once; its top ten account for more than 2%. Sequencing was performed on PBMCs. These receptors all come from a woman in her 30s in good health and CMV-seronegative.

CDR3 sequence: CASGRDYDQGLFF. The CDR3 region has the DNA TGTGCCAGCGGTCGAGACTATGACCAAGGGCTGTTTTTT. The chain employs TRBV7-2 and TRBJ2-2; a possible D gene is TRBD2 (5 bases). Germline V gives CDR1 SGHTA, CDR2 FQGNSA. V was shortened by 8 bases and J by 13 bases, with 20 bases between the two germline ends. This CDR3 comprises 13 residues.

DNA of the CDR3: TGTGCCAGCAGCTCGCGGATTCTGGGCACTGAAGCTTTCTTT. As protein: CASSSRILGTEAFF. The chain carries TRBV5-6 and TRBJ1-1; D gene unclear. The germline V and J ends were trimmed by 3 bases and 4 bases, with 13 bases remaining between them. Germline CDR1 and CDR2: SGHDT and YYEEEE. This CDR3 has 14 amino acids.

The CDR3 loop reads CASGQGTDTQYF. In DNA, the CDR3 is TGTGCCAGTGGACAGGGCACAGATACGCAGTATTTT. J is TRBJ2-3 and V is TRBV28, with 7 bases that match TRBD1. Germline V gene sequence: CDR1 MDHEN, CDR2 SYDVKM. V lost 9 bases and J lost 1; bases outside the gene matches: 1. The CDR3 is made up of 12 amino acids.

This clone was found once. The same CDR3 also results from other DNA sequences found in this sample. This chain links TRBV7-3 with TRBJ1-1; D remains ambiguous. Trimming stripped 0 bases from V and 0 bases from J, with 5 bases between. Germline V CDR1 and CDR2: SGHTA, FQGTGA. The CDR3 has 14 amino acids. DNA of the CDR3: TGTGCCAGCAGCTTAACTCTTTTGAACACTGAAGCTTTCTTT. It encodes CASSLTLLNTEAFF.

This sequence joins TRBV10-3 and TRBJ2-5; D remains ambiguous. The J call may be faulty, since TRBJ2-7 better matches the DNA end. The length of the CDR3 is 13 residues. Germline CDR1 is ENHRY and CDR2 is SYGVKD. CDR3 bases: TGTGCCACAGCAGGAACGATCTCTAACGAGCAGTACTTC. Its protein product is CATAGTISNEQYF.

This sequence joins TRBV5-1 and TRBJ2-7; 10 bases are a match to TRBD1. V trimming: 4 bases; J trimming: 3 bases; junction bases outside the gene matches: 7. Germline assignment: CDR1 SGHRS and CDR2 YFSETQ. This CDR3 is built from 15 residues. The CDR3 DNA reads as TGCGCCAGCAGCCTGGGCGGGACAGGGGACTACGAGCAGTACTTC. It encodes CASSLGGTGDYEQYF.

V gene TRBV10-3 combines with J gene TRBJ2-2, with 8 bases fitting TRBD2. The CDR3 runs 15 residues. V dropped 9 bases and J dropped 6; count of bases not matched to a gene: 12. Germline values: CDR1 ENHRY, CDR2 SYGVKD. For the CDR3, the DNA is TGTGCCATAAGTTCCGGGACTAGTCGTTCCGGGGAGCTGTTTTTT. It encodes CAISSGTSRSGELFF.

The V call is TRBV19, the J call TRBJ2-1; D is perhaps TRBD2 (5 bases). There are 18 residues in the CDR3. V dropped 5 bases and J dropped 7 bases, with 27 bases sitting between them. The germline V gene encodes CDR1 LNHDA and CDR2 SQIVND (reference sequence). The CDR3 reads CASSPWVLGPTSGNEQFF. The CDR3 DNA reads TGTGCCAGTAGTCCCTGGGTTCTCGGGCCCACCTCGGGAAATGAGCAGTTCTTC.

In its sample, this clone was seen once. CDR3 nucleotides: TGCGCCAGCAGAGGGGGGTCTAGCGGGGTCCAAGAGACCCAGTACTTC. Protein: CASRGGSSGVQETQYF. This chain joins TRBV5-1 and TRBJ2-5; 9 bases fit TRBD2. With V trimmed by 5 bases and J by 1 base, 9 bases remained unmatched. CDR1 is SGHRS, CDR2 YFSETQ, per germline. CDR3 length: 16 amino acids.

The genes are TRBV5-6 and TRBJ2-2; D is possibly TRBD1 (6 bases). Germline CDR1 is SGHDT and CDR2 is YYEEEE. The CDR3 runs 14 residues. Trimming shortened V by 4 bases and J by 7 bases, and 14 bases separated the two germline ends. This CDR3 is CASSPHTGRGELFF. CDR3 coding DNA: TGTGCCAGCAGCCCTCATACAGGGCGCGGGGAGCTGTTTTTT.

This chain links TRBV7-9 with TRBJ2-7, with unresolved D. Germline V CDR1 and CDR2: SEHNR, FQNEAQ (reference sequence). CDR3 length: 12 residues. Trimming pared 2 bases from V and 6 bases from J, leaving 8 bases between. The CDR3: CASSLIPSEQYF. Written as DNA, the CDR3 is TGTGCCAGCAGCTTAATCCCCTCCGAGCAGTACTTC.

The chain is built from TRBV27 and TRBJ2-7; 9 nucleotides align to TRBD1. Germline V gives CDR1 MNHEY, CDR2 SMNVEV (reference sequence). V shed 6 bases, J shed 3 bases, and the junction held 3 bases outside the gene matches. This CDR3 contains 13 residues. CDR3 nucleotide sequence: TGTGCCAGCAGGACAGGGGGTGGCTACGAGCAGTACTTC. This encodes CASRTGGGYEQYF.

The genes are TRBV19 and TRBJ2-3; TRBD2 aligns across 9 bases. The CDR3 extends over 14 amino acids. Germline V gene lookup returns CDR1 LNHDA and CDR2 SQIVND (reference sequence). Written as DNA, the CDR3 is TGTACATCCTCCGCGGGAGGGCGGAAAGATACGCAGTATTTT. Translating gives CTSSAGGRKDTQYF.

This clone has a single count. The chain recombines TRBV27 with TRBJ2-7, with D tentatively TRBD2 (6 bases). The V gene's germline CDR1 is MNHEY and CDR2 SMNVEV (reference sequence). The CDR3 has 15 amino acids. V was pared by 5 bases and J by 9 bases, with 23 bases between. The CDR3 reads CASSPRDLLGGLQYF. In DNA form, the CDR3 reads TGTGCCAGCAGTCCCCGGGACCTCCTGGGGGGTTTGCAGTACTTC.

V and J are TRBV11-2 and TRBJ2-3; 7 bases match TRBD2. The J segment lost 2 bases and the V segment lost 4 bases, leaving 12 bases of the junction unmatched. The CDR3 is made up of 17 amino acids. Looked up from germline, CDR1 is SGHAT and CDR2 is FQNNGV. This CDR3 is CASSSRGSSGNTDTQYF. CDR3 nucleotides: TGTGCCAGCAGCTCCCGGGGGTCTAGCGGCAACACAGATACGCAGTATTTT.

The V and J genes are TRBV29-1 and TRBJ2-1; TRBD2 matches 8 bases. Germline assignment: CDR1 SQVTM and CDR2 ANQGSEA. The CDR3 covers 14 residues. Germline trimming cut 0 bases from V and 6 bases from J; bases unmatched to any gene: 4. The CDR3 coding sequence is TGCAGCGTTGAAGAAATCGGACTAGCCAATGAGCAGTTCTTC. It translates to CSVEEIGLANEQFF.

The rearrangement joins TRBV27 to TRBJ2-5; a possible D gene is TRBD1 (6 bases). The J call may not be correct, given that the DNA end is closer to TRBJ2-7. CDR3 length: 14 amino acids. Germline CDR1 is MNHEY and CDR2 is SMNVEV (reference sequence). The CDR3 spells CASSFLSDSYEQYF. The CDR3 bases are TGTGCCAGCAGTTTTCTATCGGACAGCTACGAGCAGTACTTC.